The clone carrying this T cell receptor (beta chain) was picked up one time. Its antigen is as yet unknown. Assay used: immunoSEQ multiplex PCR; TCRdb lists only in-frame clones, some missing. This table holds tens of thousands of clones, 88% found once. This sample was included in a study of identifying expanded T cells in peripheral blood. Study outcomes and limitations: Over approximately two and four weeks, about 15 and 19 clones changed, versus approximately 1.1 between replicates. Across healthy donors, higher total template counts meant significantly greater roughly 2-week count variance.

The CDR3 is 14 residues long. V was cut by 3 bases and J by 5 bases, with 14 bases left in between. The germline V gene has CDR1 SGHTA and CDR2 FQGNSA. Collection occurred without any documented infections or immune events in donors. Material for sequencing was blood. The genes are TRBV7-2 and TRBJ2-7, with D maybe TRBD2 (6 bases). The clonotype comes from a person aged 18 to 70 in good health. CDR3 sequence reads: CASSFWSGADEQYF. For the CDR3, the DNA is TGTGCCAGCAGCTTTTGGTCGGGAGCGGACGAGCAGTACTTC.